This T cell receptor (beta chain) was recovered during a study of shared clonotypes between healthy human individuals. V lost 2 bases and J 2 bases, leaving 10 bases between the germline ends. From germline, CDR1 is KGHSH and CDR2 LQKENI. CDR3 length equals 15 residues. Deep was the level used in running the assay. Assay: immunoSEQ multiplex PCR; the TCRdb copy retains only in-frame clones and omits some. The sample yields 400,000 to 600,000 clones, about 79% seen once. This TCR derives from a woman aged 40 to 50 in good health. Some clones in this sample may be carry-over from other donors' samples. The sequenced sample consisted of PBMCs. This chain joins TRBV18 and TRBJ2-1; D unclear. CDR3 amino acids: CASSPASGPYNEQFF. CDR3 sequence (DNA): TGTGCCAGCTCACCAGCTTCAGGCCCCTACAATGAGCAGTTCTTC.